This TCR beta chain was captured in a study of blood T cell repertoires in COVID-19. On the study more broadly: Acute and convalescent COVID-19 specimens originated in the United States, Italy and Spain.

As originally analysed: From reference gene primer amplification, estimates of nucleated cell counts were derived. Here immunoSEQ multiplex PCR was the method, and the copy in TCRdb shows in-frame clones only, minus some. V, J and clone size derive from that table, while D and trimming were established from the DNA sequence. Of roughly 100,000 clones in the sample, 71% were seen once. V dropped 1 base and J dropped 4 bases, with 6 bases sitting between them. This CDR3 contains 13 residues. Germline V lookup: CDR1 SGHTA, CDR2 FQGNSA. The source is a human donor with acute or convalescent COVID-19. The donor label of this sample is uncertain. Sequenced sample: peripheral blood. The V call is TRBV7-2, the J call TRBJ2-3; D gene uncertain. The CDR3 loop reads CASSLDFSDTQYF. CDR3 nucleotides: TGTGCCAGCAGCTTAGACTTCTCAGATACGCAGTATTTT.